The 11 T cell receptor beta chains reported below all come from one sample, sequenced in a study of T-cell reconstitution after alpha-beta-depleted transplantation in children. Preparation of the TCRbeta library was carried out with unique molecular identifiers. TCRdb independently ran MiXCR on the PCR reads; one entry per CDR3 protein. Counted here are about 310,000 distinct CDR3 sequences, approximately 23% occurring once; the ten biggest clones make up 9.5% to 13%. This specimen consisted of PBMCs, mostly from graft donor cells, obtained 180 days after TCRalphabeta/CD19-depleted stem cell transplant. These receptors all come from a male patient aged 10 to 17 who had a stem cell transplant for acute lymphoblastic leukemia, so the T cells may come from the graft donor.

The CDR3 DNA is TGCGCCAGCAGTCTCAGGGGTCCCTACAATGAGCAGTTCTTC. This codes for CASSLRGPYNEQFF. J is TRBJ2-1 and V is TRBV4-1; tentatively, D is TRBD1 (6 bases). The germline V and J ends were trimmed by 6 bases and 2 bases, with 11 bases remaining between them. This CDR3 region has 14 residues. Germline V gene data show CDR1 as MGHRA and CDR2 as YSYEKL.

The J gene is TRBJ2-7, the V gene TRBV3-1, with TRBD2 as a possible D gene (7 bases). The germline gives CDR1 LGHDT, CDR2 YNNKEL (reference sequence). Trimming removed 4 bases at V and 2 bases at J, with 18 bases between. This CDR3 has 16 amino acids. The CDR3 DNA reads TGTGCCAGCAGCCCCGGGGGGCCAGGATGGGCCTACGAGCAGTACTTC. It yields the protein CASSPGGPGWAYEQYF.

The rearrangement uses TRBV5-1 and TRBJ2-3, with D perhaps TRBD1 (5 bases). CDR1 and CDR2 from the germline V gene are SGHRS and YFSETQ. The CDR3 consists of 14 residues. V lost 7 bases to trimming and J lost 0 bases, with 12 bases between them. The CDR3 region has the DNA TGCGCCAGCTCGCAGGGATTTAGCACAGATACGCAGTATTTT. Amino acids: CASSQGFSTDTQYF.

This clonotype was counted between two and nine times. The chain is built from TRBV7-2 and TRBJ1-2; D is possibly TRBD1 (6 bases). The germline V gene encodes CDR1 SGHTA and CDR2 FQGNSA. V lost 1 base to trimming and J lost 8 bases, with 11 bases between them. The CDR3 contains 13 residues. This chain's CDR3 is CASSLGAGDGYTF. The CDR3 region has the DNA TGTGCCAGCAGCTTAGGGGCAGGGGACGGCTACACCTTC.

V usage is TRBV27 and J usage is TRBJ2-3; 10 bases agree with TRBD2. CDR1 and CDR2 (germline): MNHEY, SMNVEV (reference sequence). CDR3 size: 14 residues. With V trimmed by 4 bases and J by 5 bases, 3 bases remained unmatched. The CDR3, as DNA: TGTGCCAGCAGTTCCGGACTAGCGGTAGATACGCAGTATTTT. Residues: CASSSGLAVDTQYF.

The chain is built from TRBV7-6 and TRBJ1-1, with D uncertain. This CDR3 has 13 residues. Trimming stripped 1 base from V and 7 bases from J, with 10 bases between. Germline assignment: CDR1 SGHVS and CDR2 FNYEAQ. Written as DNA, the CDR3 is TGTGCCAGCAGCTTAGGATTCGGAGATGAAGCTTTCTTT. Its protein product is CASSLGFGDEAFF.

This clonotype has just a few counts. This chain connects TRBV12-3 or TRBV12-4 to TRBJ2-5; no clear D. Trimming shortened V by 6 bases and J by 0 bases, and 8 bases separated the two germline ends. The CDR3 totals 13 residues. The CDR3: CASRLKYQETQYF. For the CDR3, the DNA is TGTGCCAGCAGACTGAAGTACCAAGAGACCCAGTACTTC.

This clonotype was found a few times. The J gene is TRBJ2-3, the V gene TRBV29-1; no reliable D call. This CDR3 contains 13 residues. Germline V gives CDR1 SQVTM, CDR2 ANQGSEA. V lost 4 bases, J lost 3 bases, and 11 bases lay in between. CDR3 loop: CSVAGRQTDTQYF. The CDR3 nucleotides are TGCAGCGTTGCGGGCAGGCAGACAGATACGCAGTATTTT.

V and J are TRBV4-1 and TRBJ2-1, with 10 bases identical to TRBD1. The CDR3 length is 14 residues. The ends lost 4 bases at V and 12 bases at J; junction bases unmatched: 9. CDR1 MGHRA and CDR2 YSYEKL come from the germline V gene. The CDR3 is CASSPTGGPYGQFF. For the CDR3, the DNA is TGCGCCAGCAGCCCGACAGGGGGCCCGTATGGGCAGTTCTTC.

This chain joins TRBV10-1 and TRBJ2-2; D unclear. Trimming removed 2 bases at V and 4 bases at J, with 5 bases between. The CDR3 extends over 13 amino acids. The germline V gene encodes CDR1 WNHNN and CDR2 SYGVQD (reference sequence). The CDR3 protein is CASSEGPTGELFF. Here the CDR3 DNA reads TGCGCCAGCAGTGAGGGCCCCACCGGGGAGCTGTTTTTT.

The rearrangement links TRBV6-5 to TRBJ2-1, with 9 bases fitting TRBD2. V lost 3 bases to trimming and J lost 0 bases; unmatched junction nucleotides: 9. CDR3 length: 18 amino acids. Looked up from germline, CDR1 is MNHEY and CDR2 is SVGAGI. CDR3 nucleotides: TGTGCCAGCAGTTATAATAGCGGGAGCTTCAGCTCCTACAATGAGCAGTTCTTC. Its protein product is CASSYNSGSFSSYNEQFF.